This TCR beta chain was identified in a study of T cell responses to AZD1222 COVID-19 vaccine. Study results and limitations: Spike-specific TCR repertoires showed rising breadth and depth after two AZD1222 doses.

This clone has just a few counts. Its target is not known. CDR3 length: 16 amino acids. With 0 bases removed from V and 0 bases from J, the gap between germline ends came to 12 bases. Germline CDR1 and CDR2: MNHEY and SVGEGT. Repertoires were generated with immunoSEQ multiplex PCR, while TCRdb's copy carries only in-frame clones and drops some. The table includes 150,000 to 200,000 clones, around nine tenths detected once. This sequence was found in an adult in good health. This specimen consisted of peripheral blood, obtained on day 0 of AZD1222 vaccination. This rearrangement joins TRBV6-2 or TRBV6-3 to TRBJ2-7, with a possible D match to TRBD2 (7 bases). The CDR3 loop reads CASSYSRGLPSYEQYF. As DNA, the CDR3 is TGTGCCAGCAGTTACTCGCGGGGGCTCCCCTCCTACGAGCAGTACTTC.